The table lists the clone carrying this TCR beta chain with a few counts. Its antigen remains unknown. This specimen belongs to a study of post-analysis software for immune sequencing data. Study-level points and caveats: Samples from one preparation batch, clustered by F measure, grouped strongly together. TRBV segments more frequent in patients than in controls numbered roughly 5 and included TRBV5-6, TRBV5-1 and TRBV20-1.

The CDR3 extends over 14 amino acids. V lost 5 bases and J lost 2, with 11 bases in between. Germline V lookup: CDR1 SGHTA, CDR2 FQGNSA. Unique molecular identifiers were built into the TCR beta cDNA libraries. TCRdb passed the PCR reads through MiXCR, listing each CDR3 protein once. This repertoire shows 750,000 to 950,000 distinct CDR3 sequences, about 53% found once; its top ten account for 4% to 5.5%. The chain joins TRBV7-2 to TRBJ2-3; a possible D gene is TRBD1 (5 bases). What was sequenced was blood. The source of this sequence is a girl under 18 with multiple sclerosis. The CDR3 reads CASSPSGATDTQYF. The CDR3 coding sequence is TGTGCCAGCAGCCCCAGTGGGGCCACAGATACGCAGTATTTT.